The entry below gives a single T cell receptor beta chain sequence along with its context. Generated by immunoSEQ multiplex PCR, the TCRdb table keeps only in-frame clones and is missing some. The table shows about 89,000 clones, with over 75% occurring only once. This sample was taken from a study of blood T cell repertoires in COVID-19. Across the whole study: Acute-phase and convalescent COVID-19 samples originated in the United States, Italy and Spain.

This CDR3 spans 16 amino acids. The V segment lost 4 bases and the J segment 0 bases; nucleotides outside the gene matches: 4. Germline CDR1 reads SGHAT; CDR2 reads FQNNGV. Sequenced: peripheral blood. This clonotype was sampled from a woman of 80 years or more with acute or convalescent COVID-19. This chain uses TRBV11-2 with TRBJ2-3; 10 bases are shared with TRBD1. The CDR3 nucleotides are TGTGCCAGCAGCTCCCGGGGACAGGGGAGCACAGATACGCAGTATTTT. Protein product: CASSSRGQGSTDTQYF.